Shown below are 18 T cell receptor beta chains from a single sample sequenced in a study of PD-1 blockade in classical Hodgkin lymphoma. Following autologous stem cell transplantation, relapse occurred in every patient, and exposure to brentuximab vedotin varied. Assay used: immunoSEQ multiplex PCR; TCRdb lists only in-frame clones, some missing. The sample lists 20,000 to 25,000 clones, about two thirds occurring once. This specimen consisted of peripheral blood mononuclear cells (PBMCs), obtained at baseline. Receptor source: a human donor with classical Hodgkin lymphoma.

This chain links TRBV6-5 with TRBJ1-6; D is undetermined. V lost 7 bases to trimming and J lost 18 bases, with 22 bases between them. Germline V gene lookup returns CDR1 MNHEY and CDR2 SVGAGI. CDR3 size: 13 residues. CDR3 coding DNA: TGTGCCAGCACCGAATCCCCTGGAGGGCAGCGCCACTTT. This gives the protein CASTESPGGQRHF.

V gene TRBV6-6 combines with J gene TRBJ2-7; 14 positions match TRBD2. With V trimmed by 2 bases and J by 2 bases, 2 bases remained unmatched. The CDR3 covers 16 residues. Per the germline V gene, CDR1 is MNHNY and CDR2 is SVGAGI (reference sequence). CDR3 sequence: CASSYGGLAGAYEQYV. As DNA, the CDR3 is TGTGCCAGCAGTTACGGGGGACTAGCGGGGGCCTACGAGCAGTACGTC.

V and J are TRBV4-3 and TRBJ2-3; a weak D match, TRBD2 (6 bases). The CDR3 loop spans 16 amino acids. CDR1 LGHNA and CDR2 YSLEER come from the germline V gene. The V gene lost 0 bases and the J gene lost 2 bases, with 12 bases spanning the gap. CDR3 coding DNA: TGCGCCAGCAGCCAAGAGGCGGGGACTCCCACAGATACGCAGTATTTT. Encoded protein: CASSQEAGTPTDTQYF.

The J gene is TRBJ2-1, the V gene TRBV2; D is undetermined. V lost 7 bases, J lost 5 bases, and 12 bases lay in between. The V gene's germline CDR1 is SNHLY and CDR2 FYNNEI. The CDR3 consists of 13 residues. The CDR3 nucleotides read TGTGCCAGCAAAAGGAGCGTAAACAATGAGCAGTTCTTC. Translation: CASKRSVNNEQFF.

The rearrangement joins TRBV29-1 to TRBJ2-3, with TRBD1 identical over 10 bases. Germline-derived CDR1 and CDR2 are SQVTM and ANQGSEA. This CDR3 has 14 amino acids. The V segment lost 7 bases and the J segment 1 base; nucleotides outside the gene matches: 5. CDR3 DNA sequence: TGCAGCGGCGGACAGGGGGTTCGCACAGATACGCAGTATTTT. Translating gives CSGGQGVRTDTQYF.

CDR3 nucleotides: TGTGCCAGCAGTCCCACAGGGGGCGCACATAACGAGCAGTACGTC. Amino acid sequence: CASSPTGGAHNEQYV. The chain links TRBV6-5 to TRBJ2-7, with 9 bases that match TRBD1. Germline lookup yields CDR1 MNHEY and CDR2 SVGAGI. Losses at the gene ends were 5 bases for V and 5 bases for J; bases not matched to a gene: 10. The CDR3 runs to 15 residues.

This clone was observed a single time. DNA for the CDR3: TGTGCCAGCCGACAGGGGGCGAGCTCCTACGAGCAGTACGTC. Encoded protein: CASRQGASSYEQYV. The rearrangement joins TRBV5-6 to TRBJ2-7; TRBD1 matches 10 bases. V lost 7 bases and J lost 0; bases outside the gene matches: 4. The length of the CDR3 is 14 residues. Germline assignment: CDR1 SGHDT and CDR2 YYEEEE.

The V gene is TRBV7-8, the J gene TRBJ1-1, with 8 bases matching TRBD1. CDR1 and CDR2 from the germline V gene are SGHVS and FQNEAQ. This CDR3 spans 16 amino acids. Unmatched junction bases numbered 15, after V lost 1 base and J lost 11 bases. CDR3 protein: CASSLVSPQGDSEAFF. The CDR3 region has the DNA TGTGCCAGCAGCTTAGTTAGTCCACAGGGGGATAGCGAGGCTTTCTTT.

The CDR3 DNA sequence: TGTGCCAGCAGGCCCTTCCGGGACTTTCCTCTTGGCTACACCTTC. This translates into CASRPFRDFPLGYTF. The rearrangement uses TRBV2 and TRBJ1-2, with D perhaps matching TRBD1 (5 bases). The CDR3 spans 15 residues. The germline V gene has CDR1 SNHLY and CDR2 FYNNEI. The V end was cut by 6 bases, the J end by 7 bases, with 21 bases between.

This chain connects TRBV30 to TRBJ2-7, with TRBD1 as a possible D gene (6 bases). Trimming took 5 bases from V and 0 from J, leaving 14 bases between them. The CDR3 spans 14 residues. Germline-derived CDR1 and CDR2 are GTSNPN and SVGIG (reference sequence). The CDR3 loop reads CAWEEDSISYEQYF. The DNA of the CDR3 is TGTGCCTGGGAGGAGGACAGTATCTCCTACGAGCAGTACTTC.

The CDR3 region has the DNA TGTGCCAGCAGCTCCCCCCGACAGAGCCAAGAGACCCAGTACTTC. Protein product: CASSSPRQSQETQYF. The chain employs TRBV7-9 and TRBJ2-5; D is possibly TRBD1 (5 bases). The CDR3 consists of 15 residues. Per germline, CDR1 SEHNR and CDR2 FQNEAQ (reference sequence). V was cut by 4 bases and J by 1 base, with 13 bases left in between.

CDR3 bases: TGTGCCATCAGTAACGGGCGCTTGAGCGAGCAGTTCTTC. Amino acid sequence: CAISNGRLSEQFF. The V and J genes are TRBV10-3 and TRBJ2-1; no reliable D call. From germline, CDR1 is ENHRY and CDR2 SYGVKD. CDR3 length: 13 amino acids. V gave up 5 bases and J gave up 10 bases, with 15 bases separating them.

This clone was seen once. The chain recombines TRBV12-2 with TRBJ2-1; the DNA was not compared with TRBD1, the D call given in the table. TRBV12-2 is classified as a pseudogene. The CDR3 runs to 17 residues. The CDR3 DNA is TGTGCAAGTCGCTTAACTTATTACGGACAGTTGGACGATGAGCAGTTCTTC. Translating gives CASRLTYYGQLDDEQFF.

This sequence joins TRBV9 and TRBJ1-3; D gene uncertain. The V gene lost 0 bases and the J gene lost 1 base, with 5 bases spanning the gap. CDR1 and CDR2 (germline): SGDLS, YYNGEE. CDR3 length: 14 residues. The CDR3 DNA reads TGTGCCAGCAGCGTAGGGGTTTCTGGAAACACCATATATTTT. This codes for CASSVGVSGNTIYF.

The chain has TRBV7-9 and TRBJ1-1; D is unclear. There are 15 residues in the CDR3. Looked up from germline, CDR1 is SEHNR and CDR2 is FQNEAQ (reference sequence). V was trimmed by 0 bases and J by 8 bases, leaving 16 bases between them. The CDR3 loop reads CASSLAGGTDGEAFF. The CDR3 DNA is TGTGCCAGCAGCTTAGCCGGCGGTACGGACGGGGAAGCTTTCTTT.

Notes on this clone: A read error may account for a junction end that differs from germline. The chain joins TRBV27 to TRBJ2-1; D gene ambiguous. This CDR3 is 14 amino acids long. Germline values: CDR1 MNHEY, CDR2 SMNVEV (reference sequence). CDR3 bases: TGTGCCAGCAGATTATCAGATTCCTACAATGAGCAGTTCTTC. This codes for CASRLSDSYNEQFF.

This rearrangement joins TRBV4-3 to TRBJ1-1; unclear D gene. CDR1 LGHNA and CDR2 YSLEER come from the germline V gene. This CDR3 contains 15 residues. Between the trimmed V and J ends, which lost 1 base and 1 base, there was a span of 10 bases. CDR3 coding DNA: TGCGCCAGCAGCCAAGCCCTACGCACGAACACTGAAGCTTTCTTT. Encoded protein: CASSQALRTNTEAFF.

This chain connects TRBV19 to TRBJ2-2; D ambiguous. CDR3 length: 14 amino acids. V was clipped by 6 bases and J by 0 bases, with 8 bases between them. Germline V CDR1 and CDR2: LNHDA, SQIVND (reference sequence). Written as DNA, the CDR3 is TGTGCCAGTAGGATCGGGCCGAACACCGGGGAGCTGTTTTTT. Translated: CASRIGPNTGELFF.